This T cell receptor beta chain was identified during a study of technical replicates of blood from four donors (dated by TCRdb to the late 2010s). According to the germline V gene, CDR1 reads MNHEY and CDR2 reads SVGAGI. V sheds 0 bases and J sheds 0 bases, leaving 7 bases between their ends. The CDR3 runs 15 residues from the cysteine to the phenylalanine. The kept DNA is CDR3 alone, 45 bases in frame from the first base. A note on this clone: Its antigen is currently not known. Nothing much larger sits one base from this clone, and base qualities are not available.

Library preparation was by the immunoSEQ multiplex PCR assay. What TCRdb holds here is the immuneACCESS table cut down to in-frame rearrangements. Part of the clones is not present; checked against another copy, under half of the missing clones reflect an unresolved V gene, and the others are unexplained. Present in this sample are under 85,000 clones, roughly 93% of which were seen just once. Roughly 0.25% of the sample comes from the top ten. This TCR was recovered from a human donor in good health. This receptor chain uses TRBV6-5 and TRBJ2-3; no D segment can be confidently identified. Sequencing used T cells isolated from PBMCs. Here the CDR3 is given as CASSYSASSTDTQYF. The nucleotides read TGTGCCAGCAGTTACTCGGCTTCTAGCACAGATACGCAGTATTTT.